This T cell receptor beta chain is drawn from a study of blood T cell repertoires in COVID-19. Across the whole study: Donors in the United States, Italy and Spain gave samples during acute or convalescent COVID-19.

This clone was detected only once. Germline lookup yields CDR1 LGHDT and CDR2 YNNKEL (reference sequence). J gave up 5 bases and V 4 bases, and 2 bases lay outside the gene matches. The CDR3 covers 14 residues. In the original processing: The authors estimated nucleated cell counts from reference gene primer amplification. The method was immunoSEQ multiplex PCR; TCRdb's version includes in-frame clones alone and lacks a portion of them. V and J calls plus clone size are reproduced from that table; the DNA served to infer D and trimming. The sample contains approximately 430,000 clones, roughly 89% of which appear only once.

The V call is TRBV3-1 (or the pseudogene TRBV3-2), the J call TRBJ2-5; 12 nucleotides agree with TRBD2. The sample consisted of peripheral blood. The receptor's source is a woman under 40 with active or convalescent COVID-19. Here the CDR3 DNA reads TGTGCCAGCAGCCGACTAGCGGGGGACGAGACCCAGTACTTC. It encodes CASSRLAGDETQYF.